Listed below are T cell receptor beta chains from one sample, sequenced in a study of shared clonotypes between healthy human individuals. Only in-frame clones appear in the TCRdb table, and some are missing; sequencing was by immunoSEQ multiplex PCR. This table has around 690,000 clones, about nine tenths appearing once. Sequencing was carried out using memory CD8+ T cells from PBMCs. These TCRs come from a man aged 18 to 35 in good health. Some clones in this sample may be carry-over from other donors' samples. Each CDR3 is given with its conserved first and last residue. The order of the fields is J gene, D gene, clone size, V gene, CDR3 DNA, CDR3 protein. A D gene is named only where the DNA matches it firmly. Clone size is not always given. Where it is, it says once, few, many or a class for expanded clones.

>TRBJ2-1|NA|many|TRBV27
TGTGCCAGCAGTTTTGTAGGGGCAGATTCCTACAATGAGCAGTTCTTC
CASSFVGADSYNEQFF
>TRBJ1-3|NA|NA|TRBV6-1
TGTGCCAGCAGTGAAGTAGAGGACTCTGGAAACACCATATATTTT
CASSEVEDSGNTIYF
>TRBJ1-1|NA|NA|TRBV28
TGTGCCAGCAGTTTTAGTAGGGGTGAAGCTTTCTTT
CASSFSRGEAFF
>TRBJ1-2|NA|NA|TRBV29-1
TGCAGCGTTGAGGGCCAGGCCTATGGCTACACCTTC
CSVEGQAYGYTF
>TRBJ1-1|NA|NA|TRBV27
TGTGCCAGCAGTCCCAGAGCGGGAGAAACTGAAGCTTTCTTT
CASSPRAGETEAFF
>TRBJ2-3|NA|NA|TRBV7-9
TGTGCCAGCAGCTTCGGGGCTTGGGCAGATACGCAGTATTTT
CASSFGAWADTQYF
>TRBJ2-1|NA|NA|TRBV19
TGTGCCAGTACCCCCCATCCGGGACCCAGCTACAATGAGCAGTTCTTC
CASTPHPGPSYNEQFF
>TRBJ1-2|NA|NA|TRBV7-8
TGTGCCAGCAGCTTAGAGGCAAGCGACCTTACCCGATTC
CASSLEASDLTRF
>TRBJ2-2|NA|NA|TRBV27
TGTGCCAGCACCGGACAGGGAGGGACCGGGGAGCTGTTTTTT
CASTGQGGTGELFF
>TRBJ2-1|NA|NA|TRBV7-3
TGTGCCAGCAGCTTCAGCGCGGGAAGTATCGATGAGCAGTTCTTC
CASSFSAGSIDEQFF
>TRBJ2-4|NA|once|TRBV7-9
TGTGCCAGCAGCCTTGGCCGACACCTAGCCAAAAACATTCAGTACTTC
CASSLGRHLAKNIQYF
>TRBJ1-5|NA|NA|TRBV28
TGTGCCAGCAGACCAAACAGGGAGTCGTTCCGTAGCAATCAGCCCCAGCATTTT
CASRPNRESFRSNQPQHF
>TRBJ1-1|NA|NA|TRBV29-1
TGCAGCGTCGAGACAGGCTACACTGAAGCTTTCTTT
CSVETGYTEAFF
>TRBJ1-2|NA|NA|TRBV5-8
TGTGCCAGCAGCTTGAAGGGTCGGCAGCATGGCTACACCTTC
CASSLKGRQHGYTF
>TRBJ1-1|NA|once|TRBV7-9
TGTGCCAGCAGCTCCTCTACCGGTGGGACTGAAGCTTTCTTT
CASSSSTGGTEAFF
>TRBJ2-7|NA|NA|TRBV5-6
TGTGCCAGCGCCCCGGGCGGGGCGGGCCGGACCTACGAGCAGTACTTC
CASAPGGAGRTYEQYF
>TRBJ1-5|NA|once|TRBV21-1
TGTGCCAGAGCAAAACCGGGACAGAGCTTCGGGAGCAATCAGCCCCAGCATTTT
CARAKPGQSFGSNQPQHF
>TRBJ2-7|TRBD1|NA|TRBV7-8
TGTGCCAGCAGCCTTAGTACCGGGACAGCATACTACGAGCAGTACTTC
CASSLSTGTAYYEQYF
>TRBJ1-2|NA|NA|TRBV29-1
TGCAGCGGTATAGGGAGCTATGGCTACACCTTC
CSGIGSYGYTF
>TRBJ2-3|NA|NA|TRBV25-1
TGTGCCAGCAGGAGCCCAGGGAGCACAGATACGCAGTATTTT
CASRSPGSTDTQYF
>TRBJ2-7|NA|NA|TRBV4-1
TGCGCCAGCAGCCAAGATCTAGGAGGGTACGAGCAGTACTTC
CASSQDLGGYEQYF
>TRBJ2-7|NA|NA|TRBV27
TGTGCCAGCAGTCCCTATGCGGGTTTAATCGACGAGCAGTACTTC
CASSPYAGLIDEQYF
>TRBJ2-5|NA|NA|TRBV19
TGTGCCAGTAGCTGGACCGCCGGGAGCCTGGCCCAGTACTTC
CASSWTAGSLAQYF
>TRBJ2-7|TRBD1|NA|TRBV29-1
TGCAGCGTTGATTCCGGGACAGGGGGCGGCGAGCAGTACTTC
CSVDSGTGGGEQYF
>TRBJ1-1|NA|NA|TRBV2
TGTGCCAGCAGAGGTCCGGACGCGAACACTGAAGCTTTCTTT
CASRGPDANTEAFF
>TRBJ1-1|NA|once|TRBV19
TGTGCCAGTAGTATCCCCCTCCGGACGGGGCACACTGAAGCTTTCTTT
CASSIPLRTGHTEAFF
>TRBJ1-1|NA|NA|TRBV2
TGTGCCAGCAGCGGACAGAAGGAAGCTTTCTTT
CASSGQKEAFF
>TRBJ2-7|NA|NA|TRBV28
TGTGCCAGCAGACTTGACAGAACCTACGAGCAGTACTTC
CASRLDRTYEQYF
>TRBJ1-5|NA|few|TRBV7-9
TGTGCCAGCAGCTCCCATTCCGGTTCCGGGCAGCCCCAGCATTTT
CASSSHSGSGQPQHF
>TRBJ2-7|NA|NA|TRBV11-2
TGTGCCAGCAGCTCAATCCCCACGACCTCCTACGAGCAGTACTTC
CASSSIPTTSYEQYF
>TRBJ1-5|NA|once|TRBV7-9
TGTGCCAGCAGCTTAGCCGGTCAGCCCCAGCATTTT
CASSLAGQPQHF
>TRBJ2-1|NA|NA|TRBV5-1
TGCGCCAGCAGCCCCGGACTAGGGGGGAATGAGCAGTTCTTC
CASSPGLGGNEQFF
>TRBJ2-5|NA|NA|TRBV29-1
TGCAGCGTTAAAGAGGGATGGGAGACCCAGTACTTC
CSVKEGWETQYF
>TRBJ2-3|TRBD2|NA|TRBV19
TGTGCCAGTAGTTCCGCGGGAGGTCCGGATACGCAGTATTTT
CASSSAGGPDTQYF
>TRBJ1-5|NA|NA|TRBV27
TGTGCCAGCAGACATGGGGGGAACAATCAGCCCCAGCATTTT
CASRHGGNNQPQHF
>TRBJ1-4|NA|NA|TRBV30
TGTGCCTGCCTCTGGGATGGACTGTTTTTT
CACLWDGLFF
>TRBJ2-3|TRBD1|NA|TRBV10-3
TGTGCCATCAGTCTTACCCGGGACAGACACACAGATACGCAGTATTTT
CAISLTRDRHTDTQYF
>TRBJ2-7|TRBD1|NA|TRBV6-5
TGTGCCAGCAGTTACACCGGGACAGCCCACGAGCAGTACTTC
CASSYTGTAHEQYF
>TRBJ2-1|TRBD2|NA|TRBV9
TGTGCCAGCACCAAGGGAGGGACTAGCGGGGACCCACCGTTCTTC
CASTKGGTSGDPPFF
>TRBJ2-2|NA|NA|TRBV27
TGTGCCAGCAGCCGAACAGACAGGTTACTGAACACCGGGGAGCTGTTTTTT
CASSRTDRLLNTGELFF
>TRBJ1-2|NA|NA|TRBV9
TGTGCCAGCAGCGAGGGACGGCTCTATGGCTACACCTTC
CASSEGRLYGYTF
>TRBJ2-7|NA|NA|TRBV7-3
TGTGCCAGCAGCTTACTGGCCGGCAGGGGAGGCGAGCAGTACTTC
CASSLLAGRGGEQYF
>TRBJ2-7|TRBD2|NA|TRBV4-2
TGTGCCAGCAGCGCGGGGACTAGCGGGAGTGTCGACGAGCAGTACTTC
CASSAGTSGSVDEQYF
>TRBJ1-1|NA|NA|TRBV27
TGTGCCAGCAGTTTGAATACATTTAACACTGAAGCTTTCTTT
CASSLNTFNTEAFF
>TRBJ2-7|TRBD2|NA|TRBV7-9
TGTGCCAGCAGCCCTCCCCTAGGGCGGGAGTCCTACGAGCAGTACTTC
CASSPPLGRESYEQYF
>TRBJ2-7|NA|NA|TRBV5-6
TGTGCCAGCAGCTTGGTTGGGAACCCCTGGGAGCAGTACTTC
CASSLVGNPWEQYF